This T cell receptor (beta chain) comes out of a study of cytomegalovirus exposure and HLA in healthy donors. Study-level findings and limits: One later analysis, an examination of the 90 to 150 validation repertoires, found that first-cohort TCR clusters tended to co-occur in them. As confirmed in vitro, a few CMV-associated chains were specific for CMV antigens. Researchers counted 150 to 200 TCR beta chains as cytomegalovirus-associated.

Profiling relied on immunoSEQ multiplex PCR, and the TCRdb table lists in-frame clones only, not all of them. The data contain roughly 200,000 clones, about 81% of them singletons. Separate from the 666-subject first cohort was the approximately 130-subject validation cohort, to which the donors belonged. Concerning this clone: Its antigen is unknown.

This CDR3 comprises 15 residues. Germline V gives CDR1 MDHEN, CDR2 SYDVKM. The V end lost 3 bases, the J end lost 8 bases, and 17 bases lay between the germline ends. This receptor was taken from a woman in her thirties in good health and CMV-seronegative. The chain carries TRBV28 and TRBJ2-1; tentatively, D is TRBD2 (7 bases). The sequencing sample was made of PBMCs. The CDR3 reads CASSFGGGGKDEQFF. The CDR3 DNA follows: TGTGCCAGCAGTTTCGGAGGCGGGGGCAAGGATGAGCAGTTCTTC. Full variable domain (rest looked up from reference TRBV28 and TRBJ2-1): DVKVTQSSRYLVKRTGEKVFLECVQDMDHENMFWYRQDPGLGLRLIYFSYDVKMKEKGDIPEGYSVSREKKERFSLILESASTNQTSMYLCASSFGGGGKDEQFFGPGTRLTVL.